This T cell receptor (beta chain) originates from a study of T cell repertoires in cytomegalovirus infection. About the research overall: Recently identified HLA-C-restricted CMV epitopes and well-studied HLA-B-restricted CMV epitopes were used by the study. Study-wide results and limits: Summed frequency of public TCR beta families distinguished CMV carriers with the relevant HLA. It was HLA-C-restricted CMV-specific TCR beta clonotypes that dominated the response ex vivo.

To note about this clonotype: No antigen is known for it.

V gave up 10 bases and J gave up 3 bases, with 19 bases separating them. Germline-derived CDR1 and CDR2 are MNHEY and SMNVEV (reference sequence). This CDR3 has 14 residues. TCRdb analysed the reads with MiXCR anew, one entry per CDR3 protein. The sample carries hundreds of thousands of distinct CDR3 sequences, about a third recorded once. The gene calls are TRBV27 and TRBJ2-7; maybe TRBD2 (5 bases). The sequence was collected from a human donor in good health (CMV status not recorded). Some clones in this sample may be carry-over from other donors' samples. Material: cultured CD8+ T cells from PBMCs, obtained from culture after CMV antigen stimulation. The CDR3 nucleotides are TGTGCCACCGCTATAAAGGGCGGACTCTACGAGCAGTACGTC. It is translated as CATAIKGGLYEQYV.